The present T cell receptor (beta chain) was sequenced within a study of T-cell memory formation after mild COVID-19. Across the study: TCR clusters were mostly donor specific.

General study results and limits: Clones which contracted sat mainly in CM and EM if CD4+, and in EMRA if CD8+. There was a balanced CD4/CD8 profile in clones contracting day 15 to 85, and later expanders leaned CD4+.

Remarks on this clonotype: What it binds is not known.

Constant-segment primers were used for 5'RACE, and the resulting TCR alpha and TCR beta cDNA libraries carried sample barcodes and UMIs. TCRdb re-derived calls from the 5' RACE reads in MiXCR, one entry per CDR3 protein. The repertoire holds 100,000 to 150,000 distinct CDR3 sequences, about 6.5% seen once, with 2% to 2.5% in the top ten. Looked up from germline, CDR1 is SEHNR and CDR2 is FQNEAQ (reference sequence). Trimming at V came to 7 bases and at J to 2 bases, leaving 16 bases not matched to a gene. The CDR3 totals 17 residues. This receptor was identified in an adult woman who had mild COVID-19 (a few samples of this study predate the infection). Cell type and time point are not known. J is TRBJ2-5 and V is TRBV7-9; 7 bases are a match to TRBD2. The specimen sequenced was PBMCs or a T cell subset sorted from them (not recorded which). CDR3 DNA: TGTGCCAGCACCTCGGGCGGGGGTACCCCCATTCAAGAGACCCAGTACTTC. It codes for CASTSGGGTPIQETQYF.